Below are 15 T cell receptor beta chains sequenced from a single sample in a study of blood T cell repertoires in COVID-19. The data were produced by immunoSEQ multiplex PCR, yet TCRdb's version contains in-frame clones alone and is incomplete. The data hold about 100,000 clones, with 80% to 85% observed a single time. The sequenced material came from peripheral blood. The receptors here all came from a man aged 70-80 years with active or convalescent COVID-19.

As regards this clone: Other DNA sequences of this sample code for an identical CDR3. The chain carries TRBV4-2 and TRBJ1-1, with TRBD1 matching over 7 bases. The CDR3 consists of 14 residues. Germline CDR1 and CDR2: LGHNA and YNFKEQ. V shed 1 base and J 5 bases; nucleotides not matched to a gene: 4. Written as DNA, the CDR3 is TGTGCCAGCAGCCAAGGGCAGGGGGGAACTGAAGCTTTCTTT. It is translated as CASSQGQGGTEAFF.

V usage is TRBV15 and J usage is TRBJ1-2, with 8 bases identical to TRBD1. V dropped 0 bases and J dropped 9; count of bases not matched to a gene: 9. This CDR3 is built from 15 residues. Germline V gene sequence: CDR1 LNHNV, CDR2 YYDKDF (reference sequence). The CDR3 loop is CATSREWTGTTSYTF. The CDR3 DNA sequence: TGTGCCACCAGCAGAGAGTGGACAGGGACGACGAGCTACACCTTC. The whole variable domain, filled in from reference TRBV15 and TRBJ1-2, reads DAMVIQNPRYQVTQFGKPVTLSCSQTLNHNVMYWYQQKSSQAPKLLFHYYDKDFNNEADTPDNFQSRRPNTSFCFLDIRSPGLGDTAMYLCATSREWTGTTSYTFGSGTRLTVV.

This chain joins TRBV30 and TRBJ1-3; TRBD1 matches 11 bases. After removal of 4 bases from V and 3 bases from J, the junction contained 5 bases not matched to a gene. The CDR3 has 15 residues. Germline V gives CDR1 GTSNPN, CDR2 SVGIG (reference sequence). The CDR3 is CAWTLDRGLGNTIYF. CDR3 nucleotide sequence: TGTGCCTGGACCCTGGACAGGGGGCTTGGAAACACCATATATTTT.

The chain combines TRBV12-3 or TRBV12-4 with TRBJ1-1; D remains unclear. CDR3 length: 13 amino acids. V shed 6 bases and J shed 0 bases, with 8 bases lying between them. The CDR3 region has the DNA TGTGCCAGCAGCCCGCACATGAACACTGAAGCTTTCTTT. Amino acids: CASSPHMNTEAFF.

V gene TRBV30 combines with J gene TRBJ1-1; 8 bases are a match to TRBD1. Germline CDR1 reads GTSNPN; CDR2 reads SVGIG (reference sequence). The trim removed 3 bases at V and 3 bases at J, leaving 3 bases unmatched. The CDR3 is made up of 13 amino acids. This chain's CDR3 is CAWRQGADTEAFF. The CDR3 DNA reads TGTGCCTGGAGGCAGGGGGCGGACACTGAAGCTTTCTTT.

The chain links TRBV11-2 to TRBJ2-3; TRBD2 aligns across 7 bases. The trim removed 4 bases at V and 2 bases at J, leaving 6 bases unmatched. CDR1 is SGHAT and CDR2 is FQNNGV in the germline V gene. This CDR3 has 15 amino acids. In DNA form, the CDR3 reads TGTGCCAGCAGCTGGGCGGGGGAGGTCACAGATACGCAGTATTTT. It is translated as CASSWAGEVTDTQYF. The full variable domain, rest sourced from reference TRBV11-2 and TRBJ2-3, is EAGVAQSPRYKIIEKRQSVAFWCNPISGHATLYWYQQILGQGPKLLIQFQNNGVVDDSQLPKDRFSAERLKGVDSTLKIQPAKLEDSAVYLCASSWAGEVTDTQYFGPGTRLTVL.

This chain links TRBV9 with TRBJ2-3; 15 bases are shared with TRBD2. CDR1 is SGDLS, CDR2 YYNGEE, per germline. Losses at the gene ends were 4 bases for V and 5 bases for J; bases not matched to a gene: 8. The CDR3 has 17 residues. The CDR3, as DNA: TGTGCCAGCAGCCCGAAGGGACTAGCGGGGGGCGGAGATACGCAGTATTTT. Protein product: CASSPKGLAGGGDTQYF.

The gene calls are TRBV27 and TRBJ1-1; D perhaps matches TRBD1 (5 bases). Between the trimmed V and J ends, which lost 2 bases and 0 bases, there was a span of 10 bases. Germline lookup yields CDR1 MNHEY and CDR2 SMNVEV (reference sequence). The CDR3 has 15 amino acids. Here the CDR3 DNA reads TGTGCCAGCAGTTTAGGCAGGGCAATGAACACTGAAGCTTTCTTT. It specifies CASSLGRAMNTEAFF.

The chain couples TRBV28 to TRBJ1-5, with 7 bases matching TRBD1. V trimming: 5 bases; J trimming: 4 bases; junction bases outside the gene matches: 8. From germline, CDR1 is MDHEN and CDR2 SYDVKM. The CDR3 sequence is 15 residues long. The CDR3 loop reads CASSPAGGLNQPQHF. In nucleotides, the CDR3 is TGTGCCAGCAGTCCTGCAGGGGGATTAAATCAGCCCCAGCATTTT.

V gene TRBV27 combines with J gene TRBJ2-1; 7 nucleotides align to TRBD1. This CDR3 spans 15 amino acids. Germline-derived CDR1 and CDR2 are MNHEY and SMNVEV (reference sequence). J lost 0 bases, V lost 5 bases, and 4 bases had no gene match. CDR3 DNA sequence: TGTGCCAGCAGTCAGGGACAGAGCTCCTACAATGAGCAGTTCTTC. As protein: CASSQGQSSYNEQFF.

The CDR3 sequence is CASSTEGRQYF. CDR3 in DNA: TGTGCCAGCAGTACGGAGGGGCGTCAGTACTTC. The genes are TRBV28 and TRBJ2-7, with D possibly matching TRBD2 (6 bases). Germline CDR1 and CDR2: MDHEN and SYDVKM. This CDR3 is 11 amino acids long. V dropped 5 bases and J dropped 10 bases, with 12 bases sitting between them.

The rearrangement links TRBV3-1 (or the pseudogene TRBV3-2) to TRBJ1-2; 7 bases map to TRBD1. Germline lookup yields CDR1 LGHDT and CDR2 YNNKEL (reference sequence). The V gene end was trimmed by 4 bases and the J gene end by 8 bases; junction bases not matched to a gene: 4. The CDR3 consists of 12 residues. The CDR3 spells CASSRTGDGYTF. Written as DNA, the CDR3 is TGTGCCAGCAGCCGGACAGGAGACGGCTACACCTTC.

The J gene is TRBJ1-1, the V gene TRBV19, with 9 bases fitting TRBD1. The junction had 7 bases not matched to a gene; V was cut back by 6 bases and J by 14 bases. Looked up from germline, CDR1 is LNHDA and CDR2 is SQIVND (reference sequence). The CDR3 loop spans 11 amino acids. CDR3 nucleotide sequence: TGTGCCAGTAGCGCTGGGACAGGGAGGTTCTTT. This encodes CASSAGTGRFF. The full variable domain, rest sourced from reference TRBV19 and TRBJ1-1, is DGGITQSPKYLFRKEGQNVTLSCEQNLNHDAMYWYRQDPGQGLRLIYYSQIVNDFQKGDIAEGYSVSREKKESFPLTVTSAQKNPTAFYLCASSAGTGRFFGQGTRLTVV.

The chain links TRBV6-5 to TRBJ1-1; D is perhaps TRBD1 (6 bases). Germline-derived CDR1 and CDR2 are MNHEY and SVGAGI. The V and J ends lost 8 bases and 4 bases respectively, with 17 bases between them. This CDR3 contains 14 residues. For the CDR3, the DNA is TGTGCCAGCTCAGGACAGCTACCATCCACTGAAGCTTTCTTT. Its protein is CASSGQLPSTEAFF.

V and J are TRBV9 and TRBJ2-2; 11 bases fit TRBD2. Germline assignment: CDR1 SGDLS and CDR2 YYNGEE. V shed 2 bases and J 3 bases; nucleotides not matched to a gene: 6. The CDR3 consists of 17 residues. CDR3 nucleotides: TGTGCCAGCAGCGTGACCGGGACTAGCGGTTACACCGGGGAGCTGTTTTTT. Protein product: CASSVTGTSGYTGELFF. Filled out from reference TRBV9 and TRBJ2-2, the complete variable domain reads DSGVTQTPKHLITATGQRVTLRCSPRSGDLSVYWYQQSLDQGLQFLIQYYNGEERAKGNILERFSAQQFPDLHSELNLSSLELGDSALYFCASSVTGTSGYTGELFFGEGSRLTVL.